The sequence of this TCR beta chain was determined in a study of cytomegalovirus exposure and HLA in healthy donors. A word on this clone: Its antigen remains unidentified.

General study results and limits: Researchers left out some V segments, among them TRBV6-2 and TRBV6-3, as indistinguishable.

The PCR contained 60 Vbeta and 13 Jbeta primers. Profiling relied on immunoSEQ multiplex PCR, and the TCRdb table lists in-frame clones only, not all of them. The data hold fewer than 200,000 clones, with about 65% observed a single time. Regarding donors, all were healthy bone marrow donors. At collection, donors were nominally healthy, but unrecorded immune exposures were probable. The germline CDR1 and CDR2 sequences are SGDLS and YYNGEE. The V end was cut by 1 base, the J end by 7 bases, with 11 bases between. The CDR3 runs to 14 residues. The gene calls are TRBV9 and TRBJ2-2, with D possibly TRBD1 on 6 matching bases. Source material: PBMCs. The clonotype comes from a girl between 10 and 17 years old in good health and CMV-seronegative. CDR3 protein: CASSVLQGHGELFF. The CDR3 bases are TGTGCCAGCAGCGTACTTCAGGGGCACGGGGAGCTGTTTTTT.